What follows is one T cell receptor beta chain and its context. Its antigen remains unknown. CDR3 length: 16 amino acids. CDR1 and CDR2 from the germline V gene are LNHNV and YYDKDF (reference sequence). With V trimmed by 2 bases and J by 7 bases, 8 bases remained unmatched. This specimen comes from a study of cytomegalovirus exposure and HLA in healthy donors. In the study overall: Researchers found that roughly 81% of 300 to 450 genotyped donors fell within the Caucasian-associated ancestry cluster.

The primer mix had 60 Vbeta and 13 Jbeta primers. Profiled with immunoSEQ multiplex PCR; TCRdb holds only in-frame clones, not every one. This sample has around 170,000 clones, with more than 75% found just once. Each donor's status was that of a healthy bone marrow donor. Study-level findings and limits: In a later analysis, donors in an Asian-associated ancestry cluster reportedly had fewer N-insertions in productive TCRs than the cohort mean. It emerged from a later analysis that several of the most significant clusters appeared to be linked to common viral pathogens.

This clonotype was sampled from a woman in her late teens or twenties in good health and CMV-seronegative. The sequenced material came from PBMCs. The chain is built from TRBV15 and TRBJ2-1, with 10 bases that match TRBD2. The chain's CDR3 is CATSRRLAGGHNEQFF. The DNA of the CDR3 is TGTGCCACCAGCAGACGTTTAGCGGGAGGCCATAATGAGCAGTTCTTC.